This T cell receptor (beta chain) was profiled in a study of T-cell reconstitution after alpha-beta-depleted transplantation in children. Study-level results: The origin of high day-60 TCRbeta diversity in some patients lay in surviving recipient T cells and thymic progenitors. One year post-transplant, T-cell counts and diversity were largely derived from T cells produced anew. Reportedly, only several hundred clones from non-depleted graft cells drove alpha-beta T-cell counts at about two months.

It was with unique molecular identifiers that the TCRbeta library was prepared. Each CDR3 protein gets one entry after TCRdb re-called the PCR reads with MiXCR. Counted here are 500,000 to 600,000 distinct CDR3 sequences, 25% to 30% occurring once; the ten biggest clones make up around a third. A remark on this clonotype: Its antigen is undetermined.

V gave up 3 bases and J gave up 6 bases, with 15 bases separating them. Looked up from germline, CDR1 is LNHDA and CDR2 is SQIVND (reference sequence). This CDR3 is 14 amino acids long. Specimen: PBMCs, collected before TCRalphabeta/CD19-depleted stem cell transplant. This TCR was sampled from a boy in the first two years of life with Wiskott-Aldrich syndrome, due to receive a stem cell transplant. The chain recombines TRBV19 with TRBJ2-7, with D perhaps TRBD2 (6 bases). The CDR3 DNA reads TGTGCCAGTAGTATTCCCGGGAGCTCGGGCGAGCAGTACTTC. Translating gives CASSIPGSSGEQYF.